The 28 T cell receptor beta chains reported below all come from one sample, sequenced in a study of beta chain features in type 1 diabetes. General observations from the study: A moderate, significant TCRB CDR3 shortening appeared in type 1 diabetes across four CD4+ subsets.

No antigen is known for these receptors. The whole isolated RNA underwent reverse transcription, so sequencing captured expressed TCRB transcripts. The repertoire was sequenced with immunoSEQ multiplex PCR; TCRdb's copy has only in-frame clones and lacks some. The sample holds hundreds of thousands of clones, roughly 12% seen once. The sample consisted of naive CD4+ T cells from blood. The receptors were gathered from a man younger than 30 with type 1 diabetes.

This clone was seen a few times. Here the CDR3 reads CASSPSGTGMNQPQHF. In DNA form, the CDR3 reads TGTGCCAGCAGCCCATCCGGGACAGGGATGAATCAGCCCCAGCATTTT. The rearrangement uses TRBV9 and TRBJ1-5, with 9 bases fitting TRBD1. The germline V gene encodes CDR1 SGDLS and CDR2 YYNGEE. V lost 4 bases and J lost 4; bases outside the gene matches: 9. The CDR3 runs 16 residues.

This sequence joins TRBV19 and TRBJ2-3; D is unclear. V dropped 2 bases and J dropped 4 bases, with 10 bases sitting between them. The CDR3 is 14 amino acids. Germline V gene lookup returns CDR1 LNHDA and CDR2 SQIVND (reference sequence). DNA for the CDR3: TGTGCCAGTAGTATAATCGGAACGGCAGATACGCAGTATTTT. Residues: CASSIIGTADTQYF.

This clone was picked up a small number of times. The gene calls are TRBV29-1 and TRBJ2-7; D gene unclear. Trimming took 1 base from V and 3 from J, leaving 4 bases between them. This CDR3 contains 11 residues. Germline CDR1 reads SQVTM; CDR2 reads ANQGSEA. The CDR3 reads CSVEGHYEQYF. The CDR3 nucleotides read TGCAGCGTTGAAGGGCACTACGAGCAGTACTTC.

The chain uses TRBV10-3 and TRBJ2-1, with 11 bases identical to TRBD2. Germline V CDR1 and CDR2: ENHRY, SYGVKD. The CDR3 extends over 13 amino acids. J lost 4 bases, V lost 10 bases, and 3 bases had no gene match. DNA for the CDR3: TGTGCCACCGGGACTAGCGGATACAATGAGCAGTTCTTC. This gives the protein CATGTSGYNEQFF.

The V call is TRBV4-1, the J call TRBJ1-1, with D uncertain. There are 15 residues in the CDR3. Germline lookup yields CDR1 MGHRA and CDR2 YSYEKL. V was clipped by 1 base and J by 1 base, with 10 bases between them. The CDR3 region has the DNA TGCGCCAGCAGCCAAGCAGGATCCGGGAACACTGAAGCTTTCTTT. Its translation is CASSQAGSGNTEAFF.

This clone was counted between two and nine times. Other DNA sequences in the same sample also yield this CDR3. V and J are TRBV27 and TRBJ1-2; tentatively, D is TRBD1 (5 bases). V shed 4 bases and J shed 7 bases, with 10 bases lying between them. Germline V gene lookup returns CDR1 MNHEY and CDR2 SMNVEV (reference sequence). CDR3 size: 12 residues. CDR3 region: CASSSPGTGYTF. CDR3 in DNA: TGTGCCAGCAGTTCCCCGGGGACTGGCTACACCTTC.

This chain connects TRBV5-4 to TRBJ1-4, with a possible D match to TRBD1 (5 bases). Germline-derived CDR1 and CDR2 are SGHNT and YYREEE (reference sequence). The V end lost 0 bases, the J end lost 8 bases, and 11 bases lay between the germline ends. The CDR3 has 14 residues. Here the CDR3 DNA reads TGTGCCAGCAGCTTGGAAACAGGACGGGAAAAACTGTTTTTT. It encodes CASSLETGREKLFF.

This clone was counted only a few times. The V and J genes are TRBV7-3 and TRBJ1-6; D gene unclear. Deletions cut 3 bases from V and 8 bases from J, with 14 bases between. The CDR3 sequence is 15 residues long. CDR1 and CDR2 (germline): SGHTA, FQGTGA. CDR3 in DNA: TGTGCCAGCAGCTTCACCGCCTCATGGGATTCACCCCTCCACTTT. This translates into CASSFTASWDSPLHF.

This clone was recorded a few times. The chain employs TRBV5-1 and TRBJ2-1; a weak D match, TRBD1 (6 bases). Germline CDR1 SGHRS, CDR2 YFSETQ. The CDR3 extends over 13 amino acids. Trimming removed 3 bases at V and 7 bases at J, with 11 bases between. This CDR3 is CASSSSGENEQFF. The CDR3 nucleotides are TGCGCCAGCAGCTCTTCAGGGGAGAATGAGCAGTTCTTC.

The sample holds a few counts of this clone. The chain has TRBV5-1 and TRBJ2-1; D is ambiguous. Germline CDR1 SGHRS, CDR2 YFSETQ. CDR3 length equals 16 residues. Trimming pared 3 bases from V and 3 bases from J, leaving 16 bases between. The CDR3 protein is CASSSQGKNLYNEQFF. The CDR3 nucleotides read TGCGCCAGCAGCTCGCAAGGGAAAAACCTCTACAATGAGCAGTTCTTC.

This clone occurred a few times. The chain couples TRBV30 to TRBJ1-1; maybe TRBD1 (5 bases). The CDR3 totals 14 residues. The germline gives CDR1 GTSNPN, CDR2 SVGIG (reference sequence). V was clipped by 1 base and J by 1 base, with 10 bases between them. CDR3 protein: CAWSDIQGNTEAFF. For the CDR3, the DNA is TGTGCCTGGAGTGATATTCAGGGGAACACTGAAGCTTTCTTT.

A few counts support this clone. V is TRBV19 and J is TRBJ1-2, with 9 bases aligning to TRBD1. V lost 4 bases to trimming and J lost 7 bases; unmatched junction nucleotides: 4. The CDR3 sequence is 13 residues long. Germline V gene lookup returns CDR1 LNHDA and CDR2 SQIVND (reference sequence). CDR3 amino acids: CASSNRGLGGYTF. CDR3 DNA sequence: TGTGCCAGTAGTAACAGGGGGCTCGGTGGCTACACCTTC.

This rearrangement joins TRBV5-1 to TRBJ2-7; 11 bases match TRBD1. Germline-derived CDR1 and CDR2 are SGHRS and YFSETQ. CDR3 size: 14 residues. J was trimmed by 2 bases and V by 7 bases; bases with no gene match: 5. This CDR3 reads CASRRTGGAYEQYF. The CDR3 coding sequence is TGCGCCAGCCGCCGGACAGGGGGCGCCTACGAGCAGTACTTC.

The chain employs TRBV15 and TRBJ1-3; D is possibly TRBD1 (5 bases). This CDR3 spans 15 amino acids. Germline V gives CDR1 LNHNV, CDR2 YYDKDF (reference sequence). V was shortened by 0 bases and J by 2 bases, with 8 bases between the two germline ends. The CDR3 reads CATSREGDPGNTIYF. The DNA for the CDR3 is TGTGCCACCAGCAGAGAAGGGGATCCTGGAAACACCATATATTTT.

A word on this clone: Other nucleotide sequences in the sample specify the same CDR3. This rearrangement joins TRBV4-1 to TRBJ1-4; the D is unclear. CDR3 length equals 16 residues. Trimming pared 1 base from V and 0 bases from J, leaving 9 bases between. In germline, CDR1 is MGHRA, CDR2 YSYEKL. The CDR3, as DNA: TGCGCCAGCAGCCAAGGTCAAGGCCCAACTAATGAAAAACTGTTTTTT. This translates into CASSQGQGPTNEKLFF.

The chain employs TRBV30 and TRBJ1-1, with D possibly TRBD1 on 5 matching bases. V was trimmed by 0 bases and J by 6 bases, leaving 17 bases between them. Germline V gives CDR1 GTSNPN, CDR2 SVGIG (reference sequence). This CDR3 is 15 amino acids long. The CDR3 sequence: CAWSVPGRFSAEAFF. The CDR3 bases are TGTGCCTGGAGTGTACCGGGGCGGTTCTCCGCTGAAGCTTTCTTT.

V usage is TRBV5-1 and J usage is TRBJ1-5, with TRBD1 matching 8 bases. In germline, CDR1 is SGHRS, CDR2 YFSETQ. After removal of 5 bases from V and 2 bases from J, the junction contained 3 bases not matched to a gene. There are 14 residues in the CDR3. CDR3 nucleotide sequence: TGCGCCAGCAGTGTACAGGGGGGCAATCAGCCCCAGCATTTT. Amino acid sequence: CASSVQGGNQPQHF.

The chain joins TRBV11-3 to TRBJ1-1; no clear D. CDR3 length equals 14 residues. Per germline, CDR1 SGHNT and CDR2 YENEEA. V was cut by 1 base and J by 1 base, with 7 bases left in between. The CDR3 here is CASSLGGKNTEAFF. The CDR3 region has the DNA TGTGCCAGCAGCTTAGGAGGGAAGAACACTGAAGCTTTCTTT.

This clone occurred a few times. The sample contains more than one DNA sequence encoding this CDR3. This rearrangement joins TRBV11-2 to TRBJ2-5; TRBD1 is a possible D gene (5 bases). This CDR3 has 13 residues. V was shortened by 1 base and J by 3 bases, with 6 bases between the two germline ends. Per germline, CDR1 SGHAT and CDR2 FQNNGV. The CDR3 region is CASSLGREETQYF. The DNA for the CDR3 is TGTGCCAGCAGCTTAGGCAGGGAAGAGACCCAGTACTTC.

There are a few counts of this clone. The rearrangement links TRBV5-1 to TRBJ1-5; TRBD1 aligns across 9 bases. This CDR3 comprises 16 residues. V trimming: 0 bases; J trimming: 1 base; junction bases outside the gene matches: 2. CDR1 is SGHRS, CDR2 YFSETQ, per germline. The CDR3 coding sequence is TGCGCCAGCAGCTTGGGGGACAGGGAAAGCAATCAGCCCCAGCATTTT. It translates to CASSLGDRESNQPQHF.

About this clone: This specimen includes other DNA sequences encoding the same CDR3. CDR3 in DNA: TGTGCCATCAGTGAGGGAGGGTCCTATGGCTACACCTTC. Translation gives CAISEGGSYGYTF. V is TRBV10-3 and J is TRBJ1-2; D is unresolved. Germline CDR1 is ENHRY and CDR2 is SYGVKD. V lost 2 bases and J 4 bases, leaving 8 bases between the germline ends. CDR3 length: 13 amino acids.

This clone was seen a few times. This chain's CDR3 is CACSPGDTQYF. The CDR3 DNA reads as TGTGCCTGTTCCCCGGGTGATACGCAGTATTTT. The chain has TRBV30 and TRBJ2-3; D gene ambiguous. Germline values: CDR1 GTSNPN, CDR2 SVGIG (reference sequence). The CDR3 contains 11 residues. V dropped 6 bases and J dropped 6 bases, with 10 bases sitting between them. Using reference TRBV30 and TRBJ2-3 for the parts outside the CDR3, the full variable domain is SQTIHQWPATLVQPVGSPLSLECTVEGTSNPNLYWYRQAAGRGLQLLFYSVGIGQISSEVPQNLSASRPQDRQFILSSKKLLLSDSGFYLCACSPGDTQYFGPGTRLTVL.

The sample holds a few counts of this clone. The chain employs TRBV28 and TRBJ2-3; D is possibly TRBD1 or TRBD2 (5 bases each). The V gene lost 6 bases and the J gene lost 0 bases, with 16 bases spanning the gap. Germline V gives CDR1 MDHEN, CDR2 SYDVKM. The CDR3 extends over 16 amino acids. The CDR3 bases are TGTGCCAGCAGGCCATCCCCGGGACGGAGCACAGATACGCAGTATTTT. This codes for CASRPSPGRSTDTQYF.

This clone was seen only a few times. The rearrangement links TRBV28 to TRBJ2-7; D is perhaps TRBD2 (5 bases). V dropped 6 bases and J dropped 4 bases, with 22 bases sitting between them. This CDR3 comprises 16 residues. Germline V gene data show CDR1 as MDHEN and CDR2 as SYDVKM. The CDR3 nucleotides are TGTGCCAGCAGCAACCTAAGTCTGAGAGGGCCTTACGAGCAGTACTTC. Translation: CASSNLSLRGPYEQYF.

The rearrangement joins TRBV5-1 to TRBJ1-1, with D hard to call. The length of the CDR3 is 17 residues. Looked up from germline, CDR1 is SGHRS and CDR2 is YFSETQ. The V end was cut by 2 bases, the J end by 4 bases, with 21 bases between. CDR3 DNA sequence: TGCGCCAGCAGCTTCACAGAGATAACGGGTCGAACCACTGAAGCTTTCTTT. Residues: CASSFTEITGRTTEAFF.

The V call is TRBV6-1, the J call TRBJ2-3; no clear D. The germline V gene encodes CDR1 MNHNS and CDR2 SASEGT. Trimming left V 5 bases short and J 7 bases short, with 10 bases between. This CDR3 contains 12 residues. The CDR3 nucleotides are TGTGCCAGCAGTAACCAACTAAATACGCAGTATTTT. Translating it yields CASSNQLNTQYF.

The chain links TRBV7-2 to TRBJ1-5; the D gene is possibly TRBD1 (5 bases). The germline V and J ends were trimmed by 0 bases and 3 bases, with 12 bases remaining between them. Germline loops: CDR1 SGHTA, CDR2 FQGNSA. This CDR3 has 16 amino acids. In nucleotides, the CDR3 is TGTGCCAGCAGCTTAGCGCCAAGGGGCAACAATCAGCCCCAGCATTTT. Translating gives CASSLAPRGNNQPQHF. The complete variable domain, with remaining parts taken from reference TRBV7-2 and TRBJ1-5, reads GAGVSQSPSNKVTEKGKDVELRCDPISGHTALYWYRQSLGQGLEFLIYFQGNSAPDKSGLPSDRFSAERTGGSVSTLTIQRTQQEDSAVYLCASSLAPRGNNQPQHFGDGTRLSIL.

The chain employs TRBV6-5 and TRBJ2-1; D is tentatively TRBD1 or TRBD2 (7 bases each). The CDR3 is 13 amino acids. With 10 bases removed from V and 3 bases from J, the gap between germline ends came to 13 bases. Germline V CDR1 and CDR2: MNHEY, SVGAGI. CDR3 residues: CATGGTDYNEQFF. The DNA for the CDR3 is TGTGCCACCGGGGGGACAGACTACAATGAGCAGTTCTTC.